The clone carrying this T cell receptor beta chain was seen at least ten times. TCRdb reprocessed the 5' RACE reads with MiXCR, giving one entry per CDR3 protein. The sample shows 130,000 or so distinct CDR3 sequences, roughly 3.2% of them seen only once. The data stem from a study of neurological immune-mediated disorders. About the research overall: The approximately 34 multiple sclerosis patients comprised roughly 30 that were relapsing-remitting and 3 that were secondary progressive.

The TCR originated in a woman in her thirties with multiple sclerosis. The specimen sequenced was PBMCs.

This chain's CDR3 is CASQGDYGYTF. CDR3 coding DNA: TGTGCCAGCCAGGGGGATTATGGCTACACCTTC. V gene TRBV6-5 combines with J gene TRBJ1-2, with TRBD1 identical over 7 bases. The V and J ends lost 8 bases and 5 bases, in that order; junction bases with no gene match: 2. Germline V CDR1 and CDR2: MNHEY, SVGAGI. The CDR3 totals 11 residues.